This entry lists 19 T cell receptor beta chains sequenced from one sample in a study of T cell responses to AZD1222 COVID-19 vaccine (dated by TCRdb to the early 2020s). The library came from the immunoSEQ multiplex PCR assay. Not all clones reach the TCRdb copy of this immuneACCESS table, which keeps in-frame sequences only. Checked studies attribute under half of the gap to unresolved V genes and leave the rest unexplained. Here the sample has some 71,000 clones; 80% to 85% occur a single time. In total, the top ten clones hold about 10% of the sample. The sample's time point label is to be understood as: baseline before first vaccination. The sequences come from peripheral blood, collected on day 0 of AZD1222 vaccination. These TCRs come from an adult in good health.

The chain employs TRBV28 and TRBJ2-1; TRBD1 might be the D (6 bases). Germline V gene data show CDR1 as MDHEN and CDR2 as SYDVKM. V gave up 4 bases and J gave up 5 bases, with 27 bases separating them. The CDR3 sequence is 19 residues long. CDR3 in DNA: TGTGCCAGCAGTTCGAGTCAGGGGCCGCGCCGGGATGGGCACAATGAGCAGTTCTTC. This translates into CASSSSQGPRRDGHNEQFF.

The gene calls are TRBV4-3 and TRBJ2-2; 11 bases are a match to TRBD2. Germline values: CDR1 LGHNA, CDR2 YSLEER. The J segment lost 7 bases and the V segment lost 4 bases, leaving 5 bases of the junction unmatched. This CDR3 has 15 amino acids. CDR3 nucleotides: TGCGCCAGCAGCCCCCGGACTAGCGGGCTCGGGGAGCTGTTTTTT. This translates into CASSPRTSGLGELFF.

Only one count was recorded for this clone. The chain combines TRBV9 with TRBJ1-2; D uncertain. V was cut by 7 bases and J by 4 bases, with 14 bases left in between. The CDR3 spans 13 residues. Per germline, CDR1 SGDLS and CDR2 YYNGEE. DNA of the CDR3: TGTGCCAGCTCCTCCCTCATGGGCTATGGCTACACCTTC. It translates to CASSSLMGYGYTF.

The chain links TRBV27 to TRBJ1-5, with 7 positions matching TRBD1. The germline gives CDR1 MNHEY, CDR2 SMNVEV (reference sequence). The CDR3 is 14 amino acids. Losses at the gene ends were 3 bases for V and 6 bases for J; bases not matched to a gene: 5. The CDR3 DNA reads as TGTGCCAGCAGTTTGGGCAGGGGGGGTCAGCCCCAGCATTTT. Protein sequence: CASSLGRGGQPQHF.

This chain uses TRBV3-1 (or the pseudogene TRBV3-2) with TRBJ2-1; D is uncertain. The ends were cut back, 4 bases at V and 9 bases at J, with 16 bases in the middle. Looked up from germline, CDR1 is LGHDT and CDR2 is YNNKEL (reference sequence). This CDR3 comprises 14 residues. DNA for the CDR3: TGTGCCAGCAGCCGACCCACATCCGTAGGTGAGCAGTTCTTC. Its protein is CASSRPTSVGEQFF.

The CDR3 sequence: CASTPTGTSGGLEQFF. The CDR3 bases are TGTGCCAGCACCCCCACCGGGACTAGCGGGGGGCTGGAGCAGTTCTTC. The chain couples TRBV7-9 to TRBJ2-1, with 15 nucleotides matching TRBD2. Germline V gives CDR1 SEHNR, CDR2 FQNEAQ (reference sequence). J was trimmed by 10 bases and V by 7 bases; bases with no gene match: 11. The CDR3 extends over 16 amino acids.

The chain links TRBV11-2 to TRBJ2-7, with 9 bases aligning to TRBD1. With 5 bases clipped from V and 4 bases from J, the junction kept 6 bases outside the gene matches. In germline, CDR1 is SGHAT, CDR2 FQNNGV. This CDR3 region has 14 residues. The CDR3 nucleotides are TGTGCCAGCAGCCATGGGACAGGGAAATACGAGCAGTACTTC. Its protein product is CASSHGTGKYEQYF. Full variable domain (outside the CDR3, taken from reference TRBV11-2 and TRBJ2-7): EAGVAQSPRYKIIEKRQSVAFWCNPISGHATLYWYQQILGQGPKLLIQFQNNGVVDDSQLPKDRFSAERLKGVDSTLKIQPAKLEDSAVYLCASSHGTGKYEQYFGPGTRLTVT.

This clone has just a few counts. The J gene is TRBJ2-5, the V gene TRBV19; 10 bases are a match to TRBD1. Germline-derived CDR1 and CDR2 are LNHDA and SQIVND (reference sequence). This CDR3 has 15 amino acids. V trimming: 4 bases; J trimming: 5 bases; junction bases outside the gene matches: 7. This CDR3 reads CASSKMGQGRETQYF. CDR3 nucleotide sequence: TGTGCCAGTAGTAAGATGGGACAGGGGAGGGAGACCCAGTACTTC.

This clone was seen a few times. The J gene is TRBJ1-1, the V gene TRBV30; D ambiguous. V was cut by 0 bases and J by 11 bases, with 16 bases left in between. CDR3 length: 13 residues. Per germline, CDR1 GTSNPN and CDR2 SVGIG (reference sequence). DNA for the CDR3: TGTGCCTGGAGTGTACAAGGAGGATCTTACGCTTTCTTT. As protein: CAWSVQGGSYAFF.

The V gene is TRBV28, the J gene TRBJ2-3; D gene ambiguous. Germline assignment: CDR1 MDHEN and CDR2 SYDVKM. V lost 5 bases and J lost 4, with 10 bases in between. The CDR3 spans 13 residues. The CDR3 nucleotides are TGTGCCAGCAGTCCCCCGGTACCAGATACGCAGTATTTT. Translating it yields CASSPPVPDTQYF.

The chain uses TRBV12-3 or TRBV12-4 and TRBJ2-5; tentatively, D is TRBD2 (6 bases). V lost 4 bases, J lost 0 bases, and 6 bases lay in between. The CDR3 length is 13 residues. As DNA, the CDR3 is TGTGCCAGCAGTTGGGACTACCAAGAGACCCAGTACTTC. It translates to CASSWDYQETQYF.

CDR3 protein: CASSRDMNTEAFF. Written as DNA, the CDR3 is TGTGCCAGCTCACGAGACATGAACACTGAAGCTTTCTTT. J is TRBJ1-1 and V is TRBV18; D gene uncertain. Trimming left V 4 bases short and J 0 bases short, with 6 bases between. This CDR3 has 13 amino acids. Germline V gene sequence: CDR1 KGHSH, CDR2 LQKENI.

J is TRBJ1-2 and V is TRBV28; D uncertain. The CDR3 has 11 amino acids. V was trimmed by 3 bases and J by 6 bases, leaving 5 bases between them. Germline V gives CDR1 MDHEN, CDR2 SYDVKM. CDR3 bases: TGTGCCAGCAGTTTTAAGGATGGCTACACCTTC. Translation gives CASSFKDGYTF.

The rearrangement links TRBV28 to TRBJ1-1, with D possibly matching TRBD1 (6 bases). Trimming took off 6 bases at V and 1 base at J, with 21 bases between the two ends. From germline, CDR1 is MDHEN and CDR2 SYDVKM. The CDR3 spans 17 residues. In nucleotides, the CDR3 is TGTGCCAGCAGCGAACCCGGACAGAGCGGACAGAACACTGAAGCTTTCTTT. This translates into CASSEPGQSGQNTEAFF. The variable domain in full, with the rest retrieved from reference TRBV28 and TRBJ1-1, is DVKVTQSSRYLVKRTGEKVFLECVQDMDHENMFWYRQDPGLGLRLIYFSYDVKMKEKGDIPEGYSVSREKKERFSLILESASTNQTSMYLCASSEPGQSGQNTEAFFGQGTRLTVV.

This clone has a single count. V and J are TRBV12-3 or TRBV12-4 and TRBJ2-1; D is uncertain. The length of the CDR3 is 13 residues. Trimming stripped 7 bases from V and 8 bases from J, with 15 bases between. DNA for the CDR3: TGTGCCAGCAACGCATACCTTTGGGATGAGCAGTTCTTC. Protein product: CASNAYLWDEQFF.

CDR3 sequence: CASSFDRADTF. The CDR3 DNA follows: TGTGCCAGCAGCTTCGACAGGGCAGACACCTTC. This chain links TRBV5-6 with TRBJ1-2; 7 bases are shared with TRBD1. There are 11 residues in the CDR3. Per germline, CDR1 SGHDT and CDR2 YYEEEE. Trimming at V came to 2 bases and at J to 12 bases, leaving 4 bases not matched to a gene.

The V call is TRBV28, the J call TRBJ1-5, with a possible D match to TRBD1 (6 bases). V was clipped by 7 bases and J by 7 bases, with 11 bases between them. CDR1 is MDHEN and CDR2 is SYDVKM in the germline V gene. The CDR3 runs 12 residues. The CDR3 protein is CASTLGGQPQHF. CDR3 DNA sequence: TGTGCCAGCACCCTTGGGGGCCAGCCCCAGCATTTT.

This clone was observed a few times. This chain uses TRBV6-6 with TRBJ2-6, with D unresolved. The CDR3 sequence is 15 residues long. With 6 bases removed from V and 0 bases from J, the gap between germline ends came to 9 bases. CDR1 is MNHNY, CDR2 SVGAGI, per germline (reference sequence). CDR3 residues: CASRSSSSGANVLTF. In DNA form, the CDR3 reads TGTGCCAGCAGGAGCTCTTCCTCTGGGGCCAACGTCCTGACTTTC.

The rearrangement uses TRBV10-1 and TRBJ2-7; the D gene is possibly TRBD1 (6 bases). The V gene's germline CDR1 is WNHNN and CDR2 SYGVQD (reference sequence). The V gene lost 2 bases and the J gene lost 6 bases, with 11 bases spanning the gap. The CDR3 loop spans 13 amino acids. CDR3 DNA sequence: TGCGCCAGCAGTGAGAGGGGGTCGGGCGAGCAGTACTTC. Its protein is CASSERGSGEQYF.